This T cell receptor beta chain was identified in a study of OX40 agonist ivuxolimab in advanced cancers. Study-wide background: Of mixed ages from roughly 23 to 80 and averaging roughly 60 years, the group was roughly 85% male.

Regarding the study as a whole: Among the nonresponders, some also had low normalized T-cell clonal expansion. Compared with CD4+, CD8+ T cells on average had more expanded clones.

Comments on this clone: Its antigen is unknown.

The CDR3 spans 16 residues. CDR1 and CDR2 (germline): SGHAT, FQNNGV. V shed 1 base and J shed 0 bases, with 9 bases lying between them. TCRdb's copy holds only in-frame clones and misses some; the assay was immunoSEQ multiplex PCR. The data contain about 18,000 clones, over 60% of them singletons. The V call is TRBV11-2, the J call TRBJ2-2; tentative D call: TRBD1 (5 bases). Specimen: CD4+ or CD8+ T cells sorted from blood, collected in a trial of the OX40 agonist ivuxolimab. This TCR was recovered from an adult with an advanced solid tumor such as melanoma, head and neck, liver or kidney cancer. The CDR3 nucleotides are TGTGCCAGCAGCTTAGTCAGGGTATCGAACACCGGGGAGCTGTTTTTT. Amino acid sequence: CASSLVRVSNTGELFF.